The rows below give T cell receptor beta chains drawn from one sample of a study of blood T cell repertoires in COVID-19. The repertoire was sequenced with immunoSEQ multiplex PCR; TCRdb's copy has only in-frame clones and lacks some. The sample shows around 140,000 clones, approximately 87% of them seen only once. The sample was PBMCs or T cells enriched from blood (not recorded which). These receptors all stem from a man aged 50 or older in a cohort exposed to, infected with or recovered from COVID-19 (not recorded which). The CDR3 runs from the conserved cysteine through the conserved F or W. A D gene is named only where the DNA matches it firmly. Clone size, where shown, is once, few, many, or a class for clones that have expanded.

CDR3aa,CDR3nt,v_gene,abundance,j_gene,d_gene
CASRGGPGSDTQYF,TGTGCCTCCAGAGGCGGGCCCGGATCAGATACGCAGTATTTT,TRBV10-3,.,TRBJ2-3,.
CSVAPQTGYTF,TGCAGCGTTGCCCCGCAGACAGGCTACACCTTC,TRBV29-1,.,TRBJ1-2,.
CASSQGGVGVTLFNEQFF,TGTGCCAGCAGCCAGGGAGGAGTGGGGGTTACCCTTTTCAATGAGCAGTTCTTC,TRBV4-2,.,TRBJ2-1,.
CASSKTSGRAGELFF,TGTGCCAGTAGTAAGACTAGCGGGAGGGCCGGGGAGCTGTTTTTT,TRBV19,.,TRBJ2-2,TRBD2
CASSGGLRTSPLHF,TGTGCCAGCAGTGGTGGACTGCGGACTTCACCCCTCCACTTT,TRBV27,.,TRBJ1-6,.
CAIRSTGGGGPLNEQYF,TGTGCCATCAGGTCTACAGGGGGCGGGGGCCCGTTGAACGAGCAGTACTTC,TRBV10-3,.,TRBJ2-7,TRBD1
CASSPQWDRADGYTF,TGTGCCAGCTCACCTCAGTGGGACAGGGCGGATGGCTACACCTTC,TRBV18,few,TRBJ1-2,TRBD1
CASGANNQPQHF,TGTGCCAGCGGGGCAAACAATCAGCCCCAGCATTTT,TRBV27,many,TRBJ1-5,.
CASSLGLAQTDTQYF,TGTGCCAGCAGCTTGGGACTCGCGCAAACAGATACGCAGTATTTT,TRBV5-6,.,TRBJ2-3,.
CASSPPMTGSAGELFF,TGTGCCAGCTCACCACCAATGACAGGATCGGCCGGGGAGCTGTTTTTT,TRBV18,.,TRBJ2-2,.
CASSYIGGGASEQYF,TGTGCCAGCAGCTATATCGGCGGGGGGGCATCAGAGCAGTACTTC,TRBV7-2,many,TRBJ2-7,TRBD2
CASTAGGNSPLHF,TGTGCCAGCACCGCGGGAGGGAACTCACCCCTCCACTTT,TRBV12-3/TRBV12-4,.,TRBJ1-6,.
CASSQGVLTGRDTQYF,TGCGCCAGCAGCCAAGGGGTTTTGACAGGGAGGGATACGCAGTATTTT,TRBV4-1,.,TRBJ2-3,.
CASSLGYGYTF,TGTGCCAGCAGCCTCGGCTATGGCTACACCTTC,TRBV12-3/TRBV12-4,few,TRBJ1-2,.
CSVAGAVAKNIQYF,TGCAGCGTTGCAGGGGCGGTTGCCAAAAACATTCAGTACTTC,TRBV29-1,.,TRBJ2-4,.
CATSLGVQETQYF,TGTGCCACCAGTTTGGGAGTACAAGAGACCCAGTACTTC,TRBV24-1,.,TRBJ2-5,.
CASSLGGTGTTYEQYF,TGTGCCAGCAGCTTAGGAGGGACAGGGACCACATACGAGCAGTACTTC,TRBV7-8,.,TRBJ2-7,TRBD1
CAWTPGGTEAFF,TGTGCCTGGACCCCAGGGGGGACTGAAGCTTTCTTT,TRBV30,.,TRBJ1-1,TRBD1
CASSVDMSYGYTF,TGTGCCAGCAGTGTGGACATGAGCTATGGCTACACCTTC,TRBV28,.,TRBJ1-2,.
CASSFKRDRVWYEQYF,TGTGCCAGCTCCTTTAAACGGGACAGGGTTTGGTACGAGCAGTACTTC,TRBV21-1,.,TRBJ2-7,.
CASSGTSGPPREQFF,TGTGCCAGCAGCGGGACTAGCGGGCCCCCAAGGGAGCAGTTCTTC,TRBV7-9,once,TRBJ2-1,TRBD2
CASSVQPAGTEAFF,TGTGCCAGCAGCGTTCAGCCCGCCGGGACTGAAGCTTTCTTT,TRBV9,.,TRBJ1-1,.
CASSMAEYNSPLHF,TGTGCCAGTAGTATGGCGGAGTATAATTCACCCCTCCACTTT,TRBV19,.,TRBJ1-6,.
CASSSGTGELFF,TGTGCCAGCAGTTCAGGGACCGGGGAGCTGTTTTTT,TRBV12-3/TRBV12-4,.,TRBJ2-2,.